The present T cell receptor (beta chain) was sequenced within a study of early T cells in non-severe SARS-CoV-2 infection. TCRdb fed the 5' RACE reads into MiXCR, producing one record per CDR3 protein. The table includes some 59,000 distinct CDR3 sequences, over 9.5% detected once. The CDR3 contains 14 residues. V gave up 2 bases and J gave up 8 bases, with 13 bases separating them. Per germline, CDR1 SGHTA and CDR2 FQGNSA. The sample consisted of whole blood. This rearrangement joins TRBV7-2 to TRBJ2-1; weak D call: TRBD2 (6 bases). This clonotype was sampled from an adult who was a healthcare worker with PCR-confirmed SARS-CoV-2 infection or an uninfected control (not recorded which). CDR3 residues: CASSLSSGGDEQFF. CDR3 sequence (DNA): TGTGCCAGCAGCTTATCTTCCGGGGGAGATGAGCAGTTCTTC.